These 14 T cell receptor beta chains were sequenced from one sample in a study of blood T cell repertoires in COVID-19. Generated by immunoSEQ multiplex PCR, the TCRdb table keeps only in-frame clones and is missing some. Altogether about 380,000 clones are present, 70% to 90% being singletons, with the ten largest covering about 1.2%. The material sequenced was PBMCs or T cells enriched from blood (not recorded which). Source of these receptors: a woman aged 18-30 years who had recovered from COVID-19.

The chain joins TRBV29-1 to TRBJ1-5; D call uncertain. Germline values: CDR1 SQVTM, CDR2 ANQGSEA. V lost 7 bases and J lost 0, with 7 bases in between. CDR3 length equals 12 residues. The CDR3 DNA reads TGCAGCGCCGGGGATAGCAATCAGCCCCAGCATTTT. Its protein product is CSAGDSNQPQHF.

This clone was seen more than once but under ten times. The genes are TRBV30 and TRBJ1-4; 8 bases match TRBD1. The germline V gene encodes CDR1 GTSNPN and CDR2 SVGIG (reference sequence). This CDR3 has 15 amino acids. With V trimmed by 1 base and J by 6 bases, 7 bases remained unmatched. This CDR3 reads CAWSGQGAYDEKLFF. The CDR3 DNA reads as TGTGCCTGGAGTGGGCAGGGGGCGTACGATGAAAAACTGTTTTTT. The full variable domain, completed using reference TRBV30 and TRBJ1-4, is SQTIHQWPATLVQPVGSPLSLECTVEGTSNPNLYWYRQAAGRGLQLLFYSVGIGQISSEVPQNLSASRPQDRQFILSSKKLLLSDSGFYLCAWSGQGAYDEKLFFGSGTQLSVL.

This clone showed up just a few times. V usage is TRBV6-1 and J usage is TRBJ1-2; D remains unclear. The germline gives CDR1 MNHNS, CDR2 SASEGT. The CDR3 consists of 13 residues. The ends were cut back, 2 bases at V and 7 bases at J, with 11 bases in the middle. The DNA of the CDR3 is TGTGCCAGCAGTGAACGCCGGGGATTTGGCTACACCTTC. It codes for CASSERRGFGYTF.

This clone came up once. J is TRBJ1-2 and V is TRBV29-1; the match to TRBD1 covers 7 bases. The J segment lost 14 bases and the V segment lost 3 bases, leaving 15 bases of the junction unmatched. Germline lookup yields CDR1 SQVTM and CDR2 ANQGSEA. This CDR3 is built from 13 residues. The CDR3 loop is CSVDTLGTAKVTF. The CDR3, as DNA: TGCAGCGTTGACACTCTAGGGACAGCGAAAGTAACCTTC.

The chain links TRBV11-2 to TRBJ1-2; TRBD1 aligns across 7 bases. This CDR3 contains 14 residues. V gave up 5 bases and J gave up 4 bases; unmatched junction bases: 7. Germline values: CDR1 SGHAT, CDR2 FQNNGV. Here the CDR3 reads CASSPPTGAYGYTF. CDR3 in DNA: TGTGCCAGCAGCCCACCCACAGGGGCCTATGGCTACACCTTC. The full variable domain, in which reference TRBV11-2 and TRBJ1-2 provide the parts outside the CDR3, is EAGVAQSPRYKIIEKRQSVAFWCNPISGHATLYWYQQILGQGPKLLIQFQNNGVVDDSQLPKDRFSAERLKGVDSTLKIQPAKLEDSAVYLCASSPPTGAYGYTFGSGTRLTVV.

The V and J genes are TRBV9 and TRBJ1-1; unclear D gene. This CDR3 is 16 amino acids long. V gave up 0 bases and J gave up 3 bases, with 15 bases separating them. Germline V gene data show CDR1 as SGDLS and CDR2 as YYNGEE. CDR3 loop: CASSVESRYGDTEAFF. Written as DNA, the CDR3 is TGTGCCAGCAGCGTAGAATCTCGATATGGAGACACTGAAGCTTTCTTT.

The chain uses TRBV5-6 and TRBJ2-1; 7 bases are a match to TRBD1. The CDR3 runs to 12 residues. Losses at the gene ends were 3 bases for V and 13 bases for J; bases not matched to a gene: 7. Germline CDR1 and CDR2: SGHDT and YYEEEE. The CDR3 loop is CASSSDRLFQFF. In nucleotides, the CDR3 is TGTGCCAGCAGCTCGGACAGGCTGTTCCAGTTCTTC. The full variable domain, in which reference TRBV5-6 and TRBJ2-1 provide the parts outside the CDR3, is DAGVTQSPTHLIKTRGQQVTLRCSPKSGHDTVSWYQQALGQGPQFIFQYYEEEERQRGNFPDRFSGHQFPNYSSELNVNALLLGDSALYLCASSSDRLFQFFGPGTRLTVL.

The chain couples TRBV10-3 to TRBJ1-5; 7 bases agree with TRBD1. In germline, CDR1 is ENHRY, CDR2 SYGVKD. The CDR3 extends over 16 amino acids. With V trimmed by 4 bases and J by 5 bases, 11 bases remained unmatched. CDR3 sequence: CAISAPKTGLDQPQHF. CDR3 sequence (DNA): TGTGCCATCAGTGCCCCTAAGACAGGGTTGGATCAGCCCCAGCATTTT.

V and J are TRBV29-1 and TRBJ2-1, with D possibly TRBD1 on 5 matching bases. The CDR3 spans 14 residues. Germline values: CDR1 SQVTM, CDR2 ANQGSEA. With 8 bases removed from V and 6 bases from J, the gap between germline ends came to 20 bases. The CDR3 region is CSLVQVGFGNEQFF. For the CDR3, the DNA is TGCAGCCTGGTACAGGTGGGGTTCGGCAATGAGCAGTTCTTC.

With respect to this clone: Other nucleotide sequences from this sample produce the same CDR3. This chain links TRBV5-1 with TRBJ1-4; the match to TRBD1 covers 9 bases. Germline CDR1 and CDR2: SGHRS and YFSETQ. This CDR3 spans 14 amino acids. V dropped 3 bases and J dropped 8; count of bases not matched to a gene: 5. The CDR3 DNA reads as TGCGCCAGCAGCTCGGGACAGGGTAACGAAAAACTGTTTTTT. Amino acids: CASSSGQGNEKLFF.

The V call is TRBV15, the J call TRBJ1-4; D is unclear. The CDR3 runs to 13 residues. The V gene's germline CDR1 is LNHNV and CDR2 YYDKDF (reference sequence). Trimming pared 5 bases from V and 9 bases from J, leaving 13 bases between. The CDR3 DNA follows: TGTGCCACCAGCCTAGGTCGGGATCAAAAACTGTTTTTT. Protein: CATSLGRDQKLFF.

The chain uses TRBV14 and TRBJ2-1; 8 bases agree with TRBD1. The CDR3 loop spans 14 amino acids. CDR1 is SGHDN and CDR2 is FVKESK in the germline V gene. Losses at the gene ends were 7 bases for V and 0 bases for J; bases not matched to a gene: 2. CDR3 residues: CASNGQGSYNEQFF. The CDR3 DNA follows: TGTGCCAGCAACGGACAGGGCTCCTACAATGAGCAGTTCTTC.

This chain links TRBV29-1 with TRBJ2-7, with D possibly matching TRBD2 (5 bases). This CDR3 region has 11 residues. V shed 6 bases and J shed 3 bases, with 9 bases lying between them. Germline V gene lookup returns CDR1 SQVTM and CDR2 ANQGSEA. CDR3 bases: TGCAGCGTAAGGACTCACTACGAGCAGTACTTC. As protein: CSVRTHYEQYF.

V and J are TRBV4-3 and TRBJ2-7; D may be TRBD1 (5 bases). The germline V gene encodes CDR1 LGHNA and CDR2 YSLEER. The CDR3 consists of 15 residues. V was pared by 1 base and J by 2 bases, with 12 bases between. In nucleotides, the CDR3 is TGCGCCAGCAGCCAAGCAACAGGTTCTACCTACGAGCAGTACTTC. It codes for CASSQATGSTYEQYF.